This TCR beta chain comes out of a study of sequential checkpoint blockade in melanoma (dated by TCRdb to about 2019). With respect to the entire study: Patients were randomized 1:1 to first-line nivolumab followed by ipilimumab (arm A) or ipilimumab followed by nivolumab (arm B). Maintenance nivolumab came after each of the two trial sequences. The investigation overall reported the following: The response-prediction model combining TCR metrics and mutation burden needs validation in larger, independent patient cohorts.

Of note for this clone: Its antigen has not been determined. The record has no base qualities; no much larger clone is one base away.

The trim is 4 bases for V and 3 bases for J, with a gap of 15 bases between the germline ends. There are 15 amino acids in the CDR3, from cysteine to phenylalanine inclusive. Of the read, only the CDR3 DNA is kept; its 45 bases are in frame from base 1. Per the germline V gene, SGHAT is the CDR1 and FQNNGV is the CDR2. The immunoSEQ Assay was used to immunosequence TCRbeta CDR3 regions from genomic DNA. Before high-throughput sequencing, the genomic DNA was amplified using bias-controlled multiplex PCR. The source study handled its data this way. To quantify the absolute abundance of each unique TCRbeta CDR3 region, the sequences were collapsed and filtered. Clonality was defined as 1 minus Pielou's evenness and was calculated using productive rearrangements only. Clones with significantly greater frequencies in on-treatment versus baseline samples were identified using a previously published method. This is the immuneACCESS table as TCRdb keeps it, with only in-frame sequences that have V and J called. A part of the clones is gone; compared with another copy, unresolved V genes explain less than half, and the rest is unexplained. V and J calls and clone size are given by that table; D and trimming were obtained from the DNA. This sample lists 30,000 to 45,000 clones; approximately 90% were detected once. The top ten hold 9.5% to 15% of the sample.

Read against the paper, the sample's treatment or condition label means: randomized to nivolumab then ipilimumab (arm A) or the reverse (arm B). None of the patients in the trial had previously been given DNA-damaging chemotherapy. Live CD3+CD8+ cells negative for CD19 and CD56 were sorted from thawed PBMCs on a FACS Aria II flow cytometer. Samples were obtained from patients with melanoma enrolled in CheckMate 064, a randomized, open-label phase II trial of sequential checkpoint blockade. Peripheral blood mononuclear cells were obtained through leukapheresis, purified using Ficoll-Paque, and frozen in human serum containing approximately 10% DMSO. Purity of sorted blood CD3+CD8+ cells was verified at >95% immediately after sorting, followed by DNA extraction.

The receptor was derived from a human donor with melanoma. This chain joins TRBV11-2 to TRBJ1-1; the D gene cannot be resolved reliably. The source was CD8+ T cells sorted from blood (inferred from file names), collected from a patient given nivolumab and ipilimumab in sequence. The nucleotide sequence is TGTGCCAGCAGCTCCCACCCGATCCCGGACACTGAAGCTTTCTTT. Translated, this gives CASSSHPIPDTEAFF. The variable domain in full, with residues beyond the CDR3 obtained from the reference TRBV11-2 and TRBJ1-1 genes, is EAGVAQSPRYKIIEKRQSVAFWCNPISGHATLYWYQQILGQGPKLLIQFQNNGVVDDSQLPKDRFSAERLKGVDSTLKIQPAKLEDSAVYLCASSSHPIPDTEAFFGQGTRLTVV.